The rows below give T cell receptor beta chains drawn from one sample of a study of T-cell reconstitution after alpha-beta-depleted transplantation in children. Via MiXCR, TCRdb re-called the PCR reads, giving one row per CDR3 protein. The sample records some 530,000 distinct CDR3 sequences, around 13% being singletons. Sequenced here: PBMCs from the stem cell graft donor, sampled from the stem cell graft. These receptors originate from a human donor who donated a stem cell graft to a child with combined immunodeficiency. CDR3s include the opening cysteine and the closing phenylalanine or tryptophan. D genes are given only for firm matches. Clone size is not always given. Where it is, it says once, few, many or a class for expanded clones.

>few|11|-|TRBJ2-1|TRBV6-1
TGTGCCAGCAGTGAAGCGTCTGCGGAGTTCTTC
CASSEASAEFF
>few|15|-|TRBJ2-3|TRBV6-2/TRBV6-3
TGTGCCAGCAGCAAGTTAAGGACAGCCACAGATACGCAGTATTTT
CASSKLRTATDTQYF
>-|17|-|TRBJ2-3|TRBV4-3
TGCGCCAGCAGCCGCAAGACGGGACCGGGATTCACAGATACGCAGTATTTT
CASSRKTGPGFTDTQYF
>-|16|TRBD1|TRBJ1-5|TRBV6-2/TRBV6-3
TGTGCCAGCAGCGAAGGACAGGGGAGGTTCGTTCAGCCCCAGCATTTT
CASSEGQGRFVQPQHF
>once|21|-|TRBJ2-1|TRBV27
TGTGCCAGCAGTTTTAGTAAAGGACTGGGGCGGGCCGGGAGCATCTACAATGAGCGGTTCTTC
CASSFSKGLGRAGSIYNERFF
>few|17|-|TRBJ2-1|TRBV7-7
TGTGCCAGCAGCTTAGGGGGCCCTGGACTCGTCTACAATGAGCAGTTCTTC
CASSLGGPGLVYNEQFF
>few|14|-|TRBJ2-7|TRBV18
TGTGCCAGCTCCCCGGGTAGCGGAGCCTTAGAGCAGTACTTC
CASSPGSGALEQYF
>-|13|-|TRBJ2-2|TRBV12-3/TRBV12-4
TGTGCCACGCAGCAGGGAAGCACCGGGGAGCTGTTTTTT
CATQQGSTGELFF
>-|11|-|TRBJ2-5|TRBV20-1
TGCAGTGGGGATAGCGAAGAGACCCAGTACTTC
CSGDSEETQYF
>-|18|TRBD2|TRBJ2-2|TRBV11-2
TGTGCCAGCAGCTTCTTAAGGGCTAGCGGGAGCGGATCCGGGGAGCTGTTTTTT
CASSFLRASGSGSGELFF
>few|20|TRBD1|TRBJ2-6|TRBV4-2
TGTGCCAGCAGCCAAGAAAAGGCGACAGGGCTGTTCTCTGGGGCCAACGTCCTGACTTTC
CASSQEKATGLFSGANVLTF
>-|15|-|TRBJ2-5|TRBV11-2
TGTGCCAGCAGCTTAGATCGGGGCTTGGTAGAGACCCAGTACTTC
CASSLDRGLVETQYF
>few|15|-|TRBJ2-1|TRBV27
TGTGCCAGCAGTAGACCGGGGTCCTCCTACAATGAGCAGTTCTTC
CASSRPGSSYNEQFF
>-|19|-|TRBJ2-1|TRBV7-2
TGTGCCAGCAGCCCACAAAGGGTCGGGGTCGGGGGAAGGGGACATGAGCAGTTCTTC
CASSPQRVGVGGRGHEQFF
>many|16|-|TRBJ2-1|TRBV15
TGTGCCACCAGCAGAGATCGCTCGAGCTCCTACAATGAGCAGTTCTTC
CATSRDRSSSYNEQFF
>few|14|TRBD2|TRBJ2-1|TRBV7-8
TGTGCCAGCAGCTTGGTTAGCGGGAGTTATGAGCAGTTCTTC
CASSLVSGSYEQFF
>many|11|-|TRBJ2-5|TRBV20-1
TGCAGTGCAACGACGAGAGAGACCCAGTACTTC
CSATTRETQYF
>many|16|-|TRBJ2-5|TRBV12-3/TRBV12-4
TGTGCCAGCAGTTTATCGACGGGTCGAATACAAGAGACCCAGTACTTC
CASSLSTGRIQETQYF
>-|15|TRBD1|TRBJ2-5|TRBV20-1
TGCAGTGCTAGTGCCCGGGACAGGTCCCAAGAGACCCAGTACTTC
CSASARDRSQETQYF
>many|15|TRBD2|TRBJ2-3|TRBV29-1
TGCAGCGTTGATTTAGCGGGAGGGAGCACAGATACGCAGTATTTT
CSVDLAGGSTDTQYF
>few|16|-|TRBJ2-1|TRBV3-1
TGTGCCAGCAGCCACCCATATACTGACGACCGCAATGAGCAGTTCTTC
CASSHPYTDDRNEQFF
>many|14|-|TRBJ2-7|TRBV7-2
TGTGCCAGCAGCTTAGACCAGGGGACCTACGAGCAGTACTTC
CASSLDQGTYEQYF
>few|14|-|TRBJ2-7|TRBV27
TGTGCCAGCAGTTTATGGGAAGGCTCCTACGAGCAGTACTTC
CASSLWEGSYEQYF
>many|15|-|TRBJ2-2|TRBV27
TGTGCCAGCAGTTTATCCCCTATACGGTTCGGGGAGCTGTTTTTT
CASSLSPIRFGELFF
>many|13|TRBD2|TRBJ2-7|TRBV10-3
TGTGCCACCTACGGGACTAGCGATTACGAGCAGTACTTC
CATYGTSDYEQYF
>few|15|TRBD2|TRBJ2-3|TRBV9
TGTGCCAGCAGCGCCCTAGCGGGGTCCACAGATACGCAGTATTTT
CASSALAGSTDTQYF
>many|18|-|TRBJ2-3|TRBV5-1
TGCGCCAGCAGCTTTCCCACGCGGGACAGTCCGAGGACAGATACGCAGTATTTT
CASSFPTRDSPRTDTQYF
>few|16|TRBD2|TRBJ2-1|TRBV10-3
TGTGCCATCAGAGCTAGCGGGAGTTTCTCCTACAATGAGCAGTTCTTC
CAIRASGSFSYNEQFF
>few|14|-|TRBJ2-5|TRBV10-3
TGTGCCATCAGTGATAGGAAGTATGGGGAGACCCAGTACTTC
CAISDRKYGETQYF
>-|15|-|TRBJ2-7|TRBV18
TGTGCCAGCTCACCATTTGACAGCGCCTCCTACGAGCAGTACTTC
CASSPFDSASYEQYF
>few|15|TRBD2|TRBJ2-7|TRBV6-5
TGTGCCAGCAGTTACACTAGCGGGAGTTCGGGCGAGCAGTACTTC
CASSYTSGSSGEQYF
>-|15|-|TRBJ2-3|TRBV11-3
TGTGCCAGCAGCTGGAATGTCCCGAGCACAGATACGCAGTATTTT
CASSWNVPSTDTQYF
>-|15|-|TRBJ1-6|TRBV5-1
TGCGCCAGCTCATCCGACGGGGCGGATTATTCACCCCTCCACTTT
CASSSDGADYSPLHF
>few|15|TRBD2|TRBJ2-7|TRBV6-2/TRBV6-3
TGTGCCAGCAGTTACGCTAGCGGGAGTCTCAACGAGCAGTACTTC
CASSYASGSLNEQYF
>many|14|-|TRBJ2-1|TRBV6-5
TGTGCCAGCAGCCGAGGGGAGGCGGCAAATGAGCAGTTCTTC
CASSRGEAANEQFF
>few|16|TRBD1|TRBJ2-2|TRBV6-5
TGTGCCAGCAGTTTATACGACAGGGCGAACACCGGGGAGCTGTTTTTT
CASSLYDRANTGELFF
>-|15|-|TRBJ2-2|TRBV12-3/TRBV12-4
TGTGCCCGCACCCCCCGGGGGGCTCGAACCGGGGAGCTGTTTTTT
CARTPRGARTGELFF
>few|14|-|TRBJ2-1|TRBV7-2
TGTGCCAGCAGCTTGTATAACCCCTACAATGAGCAGTTCTTC
CASSLYNPYNEQFF
>many|14|TRBD2|TRBJ2-7|TRBV12-3/TRBV12-4
TGTGCCAGCAGTCCCACTAGCGGGGTATACGAGCAGTACTTC
CASSPTSGVYEQYF
>few|12|-|TRBJ2-7|TRBV24-1
TGTGCCACCAGTGATTCTGGCGACGAGCAGTACTTC
CATSDSGDEQYF
>many|13|-|TRBJ1-5|TRBV12-3/TRBV12-4
TGTGCCAGCAGTTTAACTAGCAATCAGCCCCAGCATTTT
CASSLTSNQPQHF
>-|16|TRBD1|TRBJ2-7|TRBV7-8
TGTGCCAGCAGCTTAGCCCCCGGGACAGGGGGCTACGAGCAGTACTTC
CASSLAPGTGGYEQYF
>-|17|-|TRBJ1-4|TRBV11-3
TGTGCCAGCAGCCAATCCGGCAGGTTTGAGACTAATGAAAAACTGTTTTTT
CASSQSGRFETNEKLFF
>many|15|TRBD2|TRBJ2-3|TRBV20-1
TGCAGTGCTAGATCACTAGCGGTAGGCCGGGGGACGCAGTATTTT
CSARSLAVGRGTQYF
>-|15|-|TRBJ1-2|TRBV20-1
TGCAGTGCTAGAGATGCGGGGAACTACCTTGAGGGCTACACCTTC
CSARDAGNYLEGYTF
>-|15|TRBD2|TRBJ2-1|TRBV24-1
TGTGCCACCAGTGAGGGGACTAGCGGGAGGGTTGAGCAGTTCTTC
CATSEGTSGRVEQFF
>few|14|-|TRBJ2-1|TRBV3-1
TGTGCCAGCAGCCAAGACGCTAGCCGCCATGAGCAGTTCTTC
CASSQDASRHEQFF
>-|15|-|TRBJ2-5|TRBV7-9
TGTGCCAGCAGCTTAGCTCAGGGGCACCAAGAGACCCAGTACTTC
CASSLAQGHQETQYF
>-|15|TRBD1|TRBJ1-2|TRBV24-1
TGTGCCACCAGTCCGGGACAGGGGTATCCCTATGGCTACACCTTC
CATSPGQGYPYGYTF
>few|14|TRBD1|TRBJ2-2|TRBV15
TGTGCCACCAGCAGAGGACAGGGCACCGGGGAGCTGTTTTTT
CATSRGQGTGELFF
>-|14|TRBD1|TRBJ1-2|TRBV9
TGTGCCAGCAGCGTATTTTCGACAGGGGGTGGCTACACCTTC
CASSVFSTGGGYTF
>-|13|-|TRBJ1-5|TRBV15
TGTGCCACCAGCAGAGGCGGCGATCAGCCCCAGCATTTT
CATSRGGDQPQHF
>-|14|-|TRBJ1-1|TRBV10-3
TGTGCCATCAGTGAGGCAGGGGTTGGGACTGAAGCTTTCTTT
CAISEAGVGTEAFF
>-|13|-|TRBJ2-2|TRBV29-1
TGCAGCGTTGACAGGGAGAACACCGGGGAGCTGTTTTTT
CSVDRENTGELFF
>few|16|-|TRBJ2-1|TRBV19
TGTGCCAGTAGTATTAAGCCCACAGGGGAGGGTAATGAGCAGTTCTTC
CASSIKPTGEGNEQFF
>-|14|-|TRBJ2-7|TRBV5-1
TGCGCCAGCAGCACCTCCTACAGGGAAGGCGAGCAGTACTTC
CASSTSYREGEQYF
>few|13|-|TRBJ2-1|TRBV15
TGTGCCACCTCCACCCTCAGTGACAATGAGCAGTTCTTC
CATSTLSDNEQFF
>few|14|TRBD2|TRBJ2-3|TRBV9
TGTGCCACGGGAGCGGGAGAGGTGGCAGATACGCAGTATTTT
CATGAGEVADTQYF